A single sample is the source of the 11 T cell receptor beta chains below, sequenced in a study of cytomegalovirus exposure and HLA in healthy donors. Primers: 60 Vbeta forward and 13 Jbeta reverse. Sequencing used immunoSEQ multiplex PCR; TCRdb keeps in-frame clones, though not all of them. Of approximately 140,000 clones listed, 79% were seen once; the top ten hold roughly 4%. Sequencing used PBMCs. These receptors originate from a human donor in good health.

V is TRBV5-4 and J is TRBJ1-4; TRBD1 aligns across 9 bases. The CDR3 sequence is 13 residues long. Unmatched junction bases numbered 3, after V lost 9 bases and J lost 3 bases. Per germline, CDR1 SGHNT and CDR2 YYREEE (reference sequence). Written as DNA, the CDR3 is TGTGCCACAAACAGGGGGCCTAATGAAAAACTGTTTTTT. Protein product: CATNRGPNEKLFF.

The chain is built from TRBV27 and TRBJ2-7; 7 nucleotides line up with TRBD1. V lost 4 bases to trimming and J lost 2 bases; unmatched junction nucleotides: 11. Germline CDR1 is MNHEY and CDR2 is SMNVEV (reference sequence). CDR3 size: 16 residues. The CDR3 protein is CASSSLLGTATYEQYF. The DNA for the CDR3 is TGTGCCAGCAGTTCGCTATTAGGGACAGCCACCTACGAGCAGTACTTC.

As regards this clone: The DNA is omitted, as the CDR3 cannot be located on it reliably, and the CDR3 follows TCRdb's listing. This chain uses TRBV5-1 with TRBJ1-1; TRBD1, the table's D call, lacks a check against the DNA. The CDR3 spans 12 amino acids, including both terminal residues. Per germline, CDR1 SGHRS and CDR2 YFSETQ. The CDR3 here is CASSFGQGEAFF.

V usage is TRBV7-9 and J usage is TRBJ2-5; D gene unclear. The CDR3 has 14 residues. V was pared by 5 bases and J by 3 bases, with 13 bases between. Germline CDR1 reads SEHNR; CDR2 reads FQNEAQ (reference sequence). The DNA for the CDR3 is TGTGCCAGCAGCCACCCCTCGCGGAAAGAGACCCAGTACTTC. The encoded protein is CASSHPSRKETQYF.

The chain links TRBV5-5 to TRBJ2-1; the match to TRBD2 covers 12 bases. Germline V gene data show CDR1 as SGHKS and CDR2 as YYEKEE (reference sequence). CDR3 length: 16 amino acids. The trim removed 4 bases at V and 6 bases at J, leaving 8 bases unmatched. The CDR3 DNA follows: TGTGCCAGCAGCCTTGGGGGGACTAGCGGGTTCAATGAGCAGTTCTTC. This translates into CASSLGGTSGFNEQFF. Full variable domain (missing parts from reference TRBV5-5 and TRBJ2-1): DAGVTQSPTHLIKTRGQQVTLRCSPISGHKSVSWYQQVLGQGPQFIFQYYEKEERGRGNFPDRFSARQFPNYSSELNVNALLLGDSALYLCASSLGGTSGFNEQFFGPGTRLTVL.

The chain uses TRBV28 and TRBJ2-7; 10 nucleotides agree with TRBD1. Germline loops: CDR1 MDHEN, CDR2 SYDVKM. This CDR3 has 14 residues. V shed 3 bases and J 7 bases; nucleotides not matched to a gene: 6. This CDR3 is CASSFGTGVQEQYF. The CDR3 DNA follows: TGTGCCAGCAGTTTCGGGACAGGGGTACAAGAGCAGTACTTC.

The genes are TRBV7-6 and TRBJ2-7, with 9 bases lining up with TRBD2. CDR1 is SGHVS, CDR2 FNYEAQ, per germline. The CDR3 runs 18 residues. Trimming cost V 1 base and J 6 bases; bases outside gene matches: 16. CDR3 coding DNA: TGTGCCAGCAGCTTAGATTCGGCCTGGGCTAGCGGGGACTCCGAGCAGTACTTC. Translated: CASSLDSAWASGDSEQYF. The full variable domain, completed using reference TRBV7-6 and TRBJ2-7, is GAGVSQSPRYKVTKRGQDVALRCDPISGHVSLYWYRQALGQGPEFLTYFNYEAQQDKSGLPNDRFSAERPEGSISTLTIQRTEQRDSAMYRCASSLDSAWASGDSEQYFGPGTRLTVT.

This clone has a handful of counts. The chain links TRBV7-2 to TRBJ1-2; no definite D call. Trimming stripped 1 base from V and 1 base from J, with 4 bases between. This CDR3 spans 13 amino acids. Per the germline V gene, CDR1 is SGHTA and CDR2 is FQGNSA. The CDR3 bases are TGTGCCAGCAGCTTAGACAATAACTATGGCTACACCTTC. Translated, it gives CASSLDNNYGYTF. Supplemented by reference TRBV7-2 and TRBJ1-2, the full variable domain reads GAGVSQSPSNKVTEKGKDVELRCDPISGHTALYWYRQSLGQGLEFLIYFQGNSAPDKSGLPSDRFSAERTGGSVSTLTIQRTQQEDSAVYLCASSLDNNYGYTFGSGTRLTVV.

The chain links TRBV20-1 to TRBJ1-1; the D is unclear. Germline CDR1 and CDR2: DFQATT and SNEGSKA (reference sequence). V dropped 3 bases and J dropped 8 bases, with 10 bases sitting between them. CDR3 length: 11 residues. CDR3 amino acids: CSASSPIEAFF. The CDR3 nucleotides read TGCAGTGCTAGTTCCCCTATAGAAGCTTTCTTT.

The V gene is TRBV7-9, the J gene TRBJ2-6; maybe TRBD1 (5 bases). Germline V lookup: CDR1 SEHNR, CDR2 FQNEAQ (reference sequence). Trimming took off 8 bases at V and 2 bases at J, with 10 bases between the two ends. The CDR3 is 14 amino acids. Here the CDR3 DNA reads TGTGCCAGCCAAGACAGTACTGGGGCCAACGTCCTGACTTTC. This codes for CASQDSTGANVLTF. The full variable domain, its missing parts supplied by reference TRBV7-9 and TRBJ2-6, is DTGVSQNPRHKITKRGQNVTFRCDPISEHNRLYWYRQTLGQGPEFLTYFQNEAQLEKSRLLSDRFSAERPKGSFSTLEIQRTEQGDSAMYLCASQDSTGANVLTFGAGSRLTVL.

The CDR3 bases are TGTGCCAGTAGTACCACCGGGACACGTTACAATGAGCAGTTCTTC. Encoded protein: CASSTTGTRYNEQFF. The chain joins TRBV19 to TRBJ2-1; D is possibly TRBD1 (6 bases). The CDR3 sequence is 15 residues long. Trimming left V 4 bases short and J 4 bases short, with 14 bases between. CDR1 and CDR2 (germline): LNHDA, SQIVND (reference sequence).